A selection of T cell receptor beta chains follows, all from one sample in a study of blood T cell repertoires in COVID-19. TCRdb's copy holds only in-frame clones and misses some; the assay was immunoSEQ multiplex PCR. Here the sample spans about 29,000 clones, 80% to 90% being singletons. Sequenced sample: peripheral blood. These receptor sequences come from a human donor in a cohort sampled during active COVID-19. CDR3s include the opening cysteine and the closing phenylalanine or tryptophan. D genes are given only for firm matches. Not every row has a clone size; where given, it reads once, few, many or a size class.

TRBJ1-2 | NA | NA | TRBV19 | CASSLQGSGGYTF | TGTGCCAGTAGCCTACAGGGATCCGGCGGCTACACCTTC
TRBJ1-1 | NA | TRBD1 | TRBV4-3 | CASSPGTAAAEAFF | TGCGCCAGCAGCCCCGGGACAGCCGCCGCTGAAGCTTTCTTT
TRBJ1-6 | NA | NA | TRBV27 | CASSLYSGVRIGSPLHF | TGTGCCAGCAGTTTATATTCCGGGGTCAGGATCGGTTCACCCCTCCACTTT
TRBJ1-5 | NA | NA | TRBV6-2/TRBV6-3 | CASSWTASNQPQHF | TGTGCCAGCAGTTGGACAGCTAGCAATCAGCCCCAGCATTTT
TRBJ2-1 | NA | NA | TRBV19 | CASSIDLLSGRRYEQFF | TGTGCCAGTAGTATAGATCTTTTGAGCGGACGGCGGTATGAGCAGTTCTTC
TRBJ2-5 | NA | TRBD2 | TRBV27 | CASSSRLAGGLETQYF | TGTGCCAGCAGTTCAAGACTAGCGGGGGGTTTGGAGACCCAGTACTTC
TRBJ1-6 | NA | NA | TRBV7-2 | CASSSYAYSYNSPLHF | TGTGCCAGCAGCTCCTACGCTTACTCCTATAATTCACCCCTCCACTTT
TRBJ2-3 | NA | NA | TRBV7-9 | CASSLVRLATDTQYF | TGTGCCAGCAGCTTAGTCCGCCTAGCAACAGATACGCAGTATTTT
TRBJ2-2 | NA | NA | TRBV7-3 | CASRGPTGELFF | TGTGCCAGCCGCGGGCCCACCGGGGAGCTGTTTTTT
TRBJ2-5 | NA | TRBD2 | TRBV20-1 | CSAWGGETQYF | TGCAGTGCCTGGGGGGGAGAGACCCAGTACTTC
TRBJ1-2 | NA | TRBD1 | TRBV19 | CASARTGPAYGYTF | TGTGCCAGCGCCCGGACAGGGCCGGCGTATGGCTACACCTTC
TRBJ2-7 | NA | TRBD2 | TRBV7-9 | CASSEAGEEQYF | TGTGCCAGCAGCGAAGCGGGGGAGGAGCAGTACTTC
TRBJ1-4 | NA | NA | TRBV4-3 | CASSQEGARGEKLFF | TGCGCCAGCAGCCAAGAGGGGGCTCGGGGCGAAAAACTGTTTTTT
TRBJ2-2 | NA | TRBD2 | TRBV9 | CASSASGSGGYLTGELFF | TGTGCCAGCAGCGCTTCTGGTAGCGGGGGTTACCTCACCGGGGAGCTGTTTTTT
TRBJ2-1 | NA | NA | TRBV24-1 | CATSVETLSYNEQFF | TGTGCCACCAGTGTGGAGACGCTCTCCTACAATGAGCAGTTCTTC
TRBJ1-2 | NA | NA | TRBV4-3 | CASSRTGGVNYGYTF | TGCGCCAGCAGCCGTACCGGGGGAGTGAACTATGGCTACACCTTC
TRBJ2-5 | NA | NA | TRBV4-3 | CASSQDAGQETQYF | TGCGCCAGCAGCCAAGACGCAGGTCAAGAGACCCAGTACTTC
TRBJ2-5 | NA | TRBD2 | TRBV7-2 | CASSLPSGLQETQYF | TGTGCCAGCAGCTTACCTAGCGGGTTACAAGAGACCCAGTACTTC
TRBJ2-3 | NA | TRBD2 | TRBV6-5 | CASKSGGADTQYF | TGTGCCAGCAAAAGCGGGGGCGCGGATACGCAGTATTTT
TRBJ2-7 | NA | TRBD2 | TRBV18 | CASSPPGLAGSQQYF | TGTGCCAGCTCACCCCCGGGACTAGCGGGGAGTCAGCAGTACTTC
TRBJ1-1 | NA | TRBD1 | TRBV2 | CATSLRGQMNTEAFF | TGTGCCACCAGCCTTAGGGGGCAGATGAACACTGAAGCTTTCTTT
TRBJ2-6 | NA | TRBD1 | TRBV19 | CASDDRGLGGANVLTF | TGTGCCAGTGATGACAGGGGGTTGGGTGGGGCCAACGTCCTGACTTTC
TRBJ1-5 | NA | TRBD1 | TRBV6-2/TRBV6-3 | CASSLQQGNNQPQHF | TGTGCCAGCAGTCTACAACAGGGGAACAATCAGCCCCAGCATTTT
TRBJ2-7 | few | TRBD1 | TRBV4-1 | CASSQGTGTYEQYF | TGCGCCAGCAGCCAGGGGACAGGGACCTACGAGCAGTACTTC
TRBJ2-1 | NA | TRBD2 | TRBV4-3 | CASSQDYKRGGNEQFF | TGCGCCAGCAGCCAAGATTACAAGCGGGGGGGCAATGAGCAGTTCTTC
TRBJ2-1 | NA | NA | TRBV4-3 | CASSQVEGEQFF | TGCGCCAGCAGCCAGGTGGAGGGTGAGCAGTTCTTC
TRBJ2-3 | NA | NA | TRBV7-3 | CASSLVPSTDTQYF | TGTGCCAGCAGCTTAGTTCCAAGCACAGATACGCAGTATTTT
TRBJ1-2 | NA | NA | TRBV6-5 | CASSYRGSGYYGYTF | TGTGCCAGCAGTTACAGGGGGTCGGGCTACTATGGCTACACCTTC
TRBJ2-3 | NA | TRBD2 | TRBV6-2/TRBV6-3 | CASSYSTLAGGQLDTQYF | TGTGCCAGCAGTTACTCGACACTAGCGGGGGGGCAACTAGATACGCAGTATTTT